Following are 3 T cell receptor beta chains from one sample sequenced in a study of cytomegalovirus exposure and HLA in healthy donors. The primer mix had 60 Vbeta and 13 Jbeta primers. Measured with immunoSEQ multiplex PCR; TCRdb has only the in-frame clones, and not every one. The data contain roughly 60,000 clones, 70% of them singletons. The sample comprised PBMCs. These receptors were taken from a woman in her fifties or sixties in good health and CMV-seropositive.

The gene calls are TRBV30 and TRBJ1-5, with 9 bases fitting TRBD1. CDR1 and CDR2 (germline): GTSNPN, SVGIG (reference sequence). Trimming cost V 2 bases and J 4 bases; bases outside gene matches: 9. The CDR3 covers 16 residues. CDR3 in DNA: TGTGCCTGGAGTTACTCCTCCGGGACAGGGAATCAGCCCCAGCATTTT. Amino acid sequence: CAWSYSSGTGNQPQHF.

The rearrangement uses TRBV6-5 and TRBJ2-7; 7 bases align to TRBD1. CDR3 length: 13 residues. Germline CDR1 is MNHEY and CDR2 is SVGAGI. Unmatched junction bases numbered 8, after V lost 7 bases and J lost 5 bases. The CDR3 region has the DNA TGTGCCAGCACCTTGGACAGGACGCACGAGCAGTACTTC. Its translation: CASTLDRTHEQYF.

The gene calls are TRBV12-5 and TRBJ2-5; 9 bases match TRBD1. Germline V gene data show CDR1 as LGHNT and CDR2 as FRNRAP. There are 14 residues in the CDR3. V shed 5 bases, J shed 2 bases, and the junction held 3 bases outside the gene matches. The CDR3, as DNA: TGTGCTAGTGGTCCCGGGACAGGGCAAGAGACCCAGTACTTC. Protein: CASGPGTGQETQYF. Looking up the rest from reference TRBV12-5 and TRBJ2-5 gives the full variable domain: DARVTQTPRHKVTEMGQEVTMRCQPILGHNTVFWYRQTMMQGLELLAYFRNRAPLDDSGMPKDRFSAEMPDATLATLKIQPSEPRDSAVYFCASGPGTGQETQYFGPGTRLLVL.